This entry concerns a single T cell receptor beta chain. Antigen: not known. These data belong to a study of T cell responses to AZD1222 COVID-19 vaccine. The study's findings and limits: Among the donors, most were white British and more were female, and clonal diversity was possibly underestimated. Along spike, vaccine-associated CD4 TCRs were found throughout, with dominance at 160-218 and 743-854.

Sequenced by immunoSEQ multiplex PCR; TCRdb stores in-frame clones only, minus some. The profile shows over 150,000 clones, roughly 90% of them singletons. Germline lookup yields CDR1 SGHTA and CDR2 FQGTGA. This CDR3 is built from 15 residues. The ends were cut back, 2 bases at V and 0 bases at J, with 8 bases in the middle. The genes are TRBV7-3 and TRBJ1-5; D is unclear. Sequencing used peripheral blood, obtained on day 0 of AZD1222 vaccination. The clonotype was recovered from an adult in good health. The CDR3 protein is CASSLALDSNQPQHF. The CDR3, as DNA: TGTGCCAGCAGCTTAGCCTTGGATAGCAATCAGCCCCAGCATTTT.